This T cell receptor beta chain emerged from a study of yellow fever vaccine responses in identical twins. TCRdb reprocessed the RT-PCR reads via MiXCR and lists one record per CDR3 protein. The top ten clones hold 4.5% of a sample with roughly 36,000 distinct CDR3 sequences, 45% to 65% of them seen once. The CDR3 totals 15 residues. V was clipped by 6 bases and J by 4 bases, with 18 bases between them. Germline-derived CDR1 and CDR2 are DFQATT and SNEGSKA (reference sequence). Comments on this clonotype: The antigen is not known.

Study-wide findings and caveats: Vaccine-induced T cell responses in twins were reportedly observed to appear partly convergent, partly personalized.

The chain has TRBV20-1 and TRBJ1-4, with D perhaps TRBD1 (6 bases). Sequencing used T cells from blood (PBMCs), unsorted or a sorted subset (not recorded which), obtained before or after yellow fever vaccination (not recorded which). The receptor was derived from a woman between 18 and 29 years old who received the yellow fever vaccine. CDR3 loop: CSAPGAGHDNEKLFF. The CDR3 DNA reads TGCAGTGCACCGGGGGCGGGACATGATAATGAAAAACTGTTTTTT.